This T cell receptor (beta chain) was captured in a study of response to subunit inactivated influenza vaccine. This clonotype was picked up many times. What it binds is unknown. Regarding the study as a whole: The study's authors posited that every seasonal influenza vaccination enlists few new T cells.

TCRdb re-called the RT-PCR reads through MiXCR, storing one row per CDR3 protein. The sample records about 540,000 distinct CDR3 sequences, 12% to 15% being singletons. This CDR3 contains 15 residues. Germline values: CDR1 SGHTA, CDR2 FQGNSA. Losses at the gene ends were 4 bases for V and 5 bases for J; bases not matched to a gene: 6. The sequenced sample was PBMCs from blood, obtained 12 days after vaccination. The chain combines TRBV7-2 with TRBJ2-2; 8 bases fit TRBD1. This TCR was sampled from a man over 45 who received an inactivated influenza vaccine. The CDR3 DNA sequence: TGTGCCAGCAGCTCAGGACAGGGAATTACCGGGGAGCTGTTTTTT. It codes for CASSSGQGITGELFF.